This entry lists 25 T cell receptor beta chains sequenced from one sample in a study of blood T cell repertoires in COVID-19. Repertoires were generated with immunoSEQ multiplex PCR, while TCRdb's copy carries only in-frame clones and drops some. The sample comprises tens of thousands of clones, about 90% of which are singletons, and approximately 5% rests with the top ten. The source material was peripheral blood. These receptors were taken from a human donor in a cohort sampled during active COVID-19.

J is TRBJ2-5 and V is TRBV5-4, with D possibly matching TRBD1 (5 bases). The CDR3 loop spans 13 amino acids. V lost 4 bases to trimming and J lost 5 bases, with 12 bases between them. Per the germline V gene, CDR1 is SGHNT and CDR2 is YYREEE (reference sequence). CDR3 protein: CASSPTVSETQYF. CDR3 coding DNA: TGTGCCAGCAGCCCGACAGTGTCGGAGACCCAGTACTTC.

The sample holds one count of this clone. The chain employs TRBV5-4 and TRBJ2-5, with TRBD2 identical over 8 bases. The CDR3 extends over 14 amino acids. Germline assignment: CDR1 SGHNT and CDR2 YYREEE (reference sequence). Trimming cost V 0 bases and J 4 bases; bases outside gene matches: 2. DNA of the CDR3: TGTGCCAGCAGCTTGGACCTAGCGGGAGAGACCCAGTACTTC. Its translation is CASSLDLAGETQYF.

This chain joins TRBV13 and TRBJ2-2; 9 bases agree with TRBD1. Trimming took 5 bases from V and 5 from J; bases not matched to a gene: 6. From germline, CDR1 is PRHDT and CDR2 FYEKMQ (reference sequence). The CDR3 covers 15 residues. The CDR3, as DNA: TGTGCCAGCAGCAACAGGGGGCCGGGGACCGGGGAGCTGTTTTTT. Translating gives CASSNRGPGTGELFF.

V usage is TRBV30 and J usage is TRBJ1-2, with D hard to call. This CDR3 has 11 residues. Germline V gene sequence: CDR1 GTSNPN, CDR2 SVGIG (reference sequence). V was clipped by 2 bases and J by 7 bases, with 8 bases between them. The DNA for the CDR3 is TGTGCCTGGAGTATCGGCGGTGGCTACACCTTC. This sequence encodes CAWSIGGGYTF. The full variable domain, its missing parts supplied by reference TRBV30 and TRBJ1-2, is SQTIHQWPATLVQPVGSPLSLECTVEGTSNPNLYWYRQAAGRGLQLLFYSVGIGQISSEVPQNLSASRPQDRQFILSSKKLLLSDSGFYLCAWSIGGGYTFGSGTRLTVV.

The chain combines TRBV11-2 with TRBJ1-6; 7 positions agree with TRBD1. The CDR3 runs to 15 residues. Germline-derived CDR1 and CDR2 are SGHAT and FQNNGV. V lost 6 bases, J lost 7 bases, and 9 bases stayed unmatched. The CDR3 DNA reads TGTGCCAGCAGACCTATTACAGGGGTAAATTCACCCCTCCACTTT. Its protein is CASRPITGVNSPLHF.

This clone was observed a single time. V is TRBV19 and J is TRBJ1-6, with no clear D. The CDR3 extends over 16 amino acids. Deletions cut 3 bases from V and 0 bases from J, with 9 bases between. CDR1 LNHDA and CDR2 SQIVND come from the germline V gene (reference sequence). In nucleotides, the CDR3 is TGTGCCAGTAGTATCACAGCCAGCTCCTATAATTCACCCCTCCACTTT. Translation: CASSITASSYNSPLHF.

The DNA for the CDR3 is TGTGCCAGCAGTGCACAGTCAGTAGGGGAACGGACCCAGTACTTC. Translated, it gives CASSAQSVGERTQYF. The chain couples TRBV2 to TRBJ2-5, with TRBD1 as a possible D gene (5 bases). Trimming took 4 bases from V and 7 from J, leaving 19 bases between them. Germline lookup yields CDR1 SNHLY and CDR2 FYNNEI. The CDR3 is 15 amino acids.

The chain carries TRBV6-5 and TRBJ2-3; 8 nucleotides line up with TRBD2. This CDR3 comprises 15 residues. Germline V gene sequence: CDR1 MNHEY, CDR2 SVGAGI. Trimming cost V 6 bases and J 2 bases; bases outside gene matches: 7. The CDR3 region is CASRMSGGATDTQYF. For the CDR3, the DNA is TGTGCCAGCAGGATGTCGGGAGGGGCCACAGATACGCAGTATTTT.

This chain connects TRBV5-4 to TRBJ2-7; 8 bases match TRBD1. Germline V CDR1 and CDR2: SGHNT, YYREEE (reference sequence). The ends lost 9 bases at V and 6 bases at J; junction bases unmatched: 11. The CDR3 is made up of 13 amino acids. The DNA for the CDR3 is TGTGCCACGCAGCTCCAGGGGGCGGGCGAGCAGTACTTC. It codes for CATQLQGAGEQYF.

This clone occurred once. The chain joins TRBV5-1 to TRBJ2-7; 11 bases fit TRBD1. CDR1 and CDR2 (germline): SGHRS, YFSETQ. With 3 bases clipped from V and 5 bases from J, the junction kept 13 bases outside the gene matches. This CDR3 has 17 residues. The CDR3 bases are TGCGCCAGCAGCTCGATCAGTAGGGGACAGGGGGTGGACGAGCAGTACTTC. Translating gives CASSSISRGQGVDEQYF.

V is TRBV25-1 and J is TRBJ2-3; the D gene is possibly TRBD2 (5 bases). The CDR3 is 15 residues long. The V end lost 3 bases, the J end lost 0 bases, and 10 bases lay between the germline ends. Germline V lookup: CDR1 MGHDK, CDR2 SYGVNS. This CDR3 is CASSDLQRSTDTQYF. CDR3 DNA: TGTGCCAGCAGTGACCTCCAGCGGAGCACAGATACGCAGTATTTT.

The V gene is TRBV5-1, the J gene TRBJ2-7, with TRBD2 as a possible D gene (5 bases). Trimming pared 10 bases from V and 0 bases from J, leaving 14 bases between. Germline-derived CDR1 and CDR2 are SGHRS and YFSETQ. The CDR3 length is 13 residues. CDR3 loop: CASGELPSYEQYF. Written as DNA, the CDR3 is TGCGCCTCCGGGGAGCTCCCCTCCTACGAGCAGTACTTC. The full variable domain, completed using reference TRBV5-1 and TRBJ2-7, is KAGVTQTPRYLIKTRGQQVTLSCSPISGHRSVSWYQQTPGQGLQFLFEYFSETQRNKGNFPGRFSGRQFSNSRSEMNVSTLELGDSALYLCASGELPSYEQYFGPGTRLTVT.

The chain carries TRBV29-1 and TRBJ2-7, with 10 bases matching TRBD1. Germline CDR1 SQVTM, CDR2 ANQGSEA. Trimming took 6 bases from V and 2 from J; bases not matched to a gene: 10. The CDR3 is 15 amino acids. This CDR3 reads CSVSSGTGATYEQYF. The CDR3 nucleotides read TGCAGCGTCTCCTCCGGGACAGGGGCGACCTACGAGCAGTACTTC.

This sequence joins TRBV11-2 and TRBJ1-2; tentative D call: TRBD1 (6 bases). The ends were cut back, 5 bases at V and 4 bases at J, with 17 bases in the middle. The germline V gene encodes CDR1 SGHAT and CDR2 FQNNGV. There are 15 residues in the CDR3. The CDR3 here is CASSIHRVQGYGYTF. DNA for the CDR3: TGTGCCAGCAGCATCCACAGGGTTCAGGGCTATGGCTACACCTTC.

The chain combines TRBV28 with TRBJ2-7; D call uncertain. Germline V CDR1 and CDR2: MDHEN, SYDVKM. There are 12 residues in the CDR3. Trimming took off 8 bases at V and 5 bases at J, with 13 bases between the two ends. The CDR3 DNA reads TGTGCCAGCGGCCTTCCTCGTGACGAGCAGTACTTC. Translating it yields CASGLPRDEQYF.

The chain uses TRBV7-3 and TRBJ2-7; weak D call: TRBD1 (5 bases). V shed 5 bases and J shed 5 bases, with 19 bases lying between them. Germline V gives CDR1 SGHTA, CDR2 FQGTGA. The CDR3 consists of 15 residues. CDR3: CASSLQQASIHEQYF. CDR3 sequence (DNA): TGTGCCAGCAGCCTCCAACAGGCTAGTATCCACGAGCAGTACTTC.

V gene TRBV27 combines with J gene TRBJ2-3; 8 bases map to TRBD2. The CDR3 loop spans 14 amino acids. Germline CDR1 is MNHEY and CDR2 is SMNVEV (reference sequence). V lost 6 bases and J lost 9; bases outside the gene matches: 11. The CDR3 DNA reads as TGTGCCAGCAGGGGGGGACTAGTAGCCCCCACGCAGTATTTT. Protein sequence: CASRGGLVAPTQYF.

In DNA form, the CDR3 reads TGTGCCAGCAGCGCGGACAGCGCCTACGAGCAGTACTTC. Its translation is CASSADSAYEQYF. The chain links TRBV5-4 to TRBJ2-7; D might be TRBD1 (6 bases). Looked up from germline, CDR1 is SGHNT and CDR2 is YYREEE (reference sequence). Between the trimmed V and J ends, which lost 4 bases and 2 bases, there was a span of 10 bases. The length of the CDR3 is 13 residues. Variable domain in full (rest from reference TRBV5-4 and TRBJ2-7): ETGVTQSPTHLIKTRGQQVTLRCSSQSGHNTVSWYQQALGQGPQFIFQYYREEENGRGNFPPRFSGLQFPNYSSELNVNALELDDSALYLCASSADSAYEQYFGPGTRLTVT.

The chain recombines TRBV7-2 with TRBJ2-1, with D maybe TRBD2 (6 bases). Per the germline V gene, CDR1 is SGHTA and CDR2 is FQGNSA. V lost 5 bases and J 9 bases, leaving 23 bases between the germline ends. There are 16 residues in the CDR3. This chain's CDR3 is CASSVSGGHPWREQFF. Written as DNA, the CDR3 is TGTGCCAGCAGCGTTAGCGGAGGCCACCCCTGGCGTGAGCAGTTCTTC.

The chain has TRBV30 and TRBJ2-6, with a possible D match to TRBD2 (5 bases). V was pared by 4 bases and J by 0 bases, with 10 bases between. The germline V gene has CDR1 GTSNPN and CDR2 SVGIG (reference sequence). This CDR3 is built from 15 residues. The DNA for the CDR3 is TGTGCCTGGACCCAAGGGAGCTCTGGGGCCAACGTCCTGACTTTC. It specifies CAWTQGSSGANVLTF.

The V gene is TRBV19, the J gene TRBJ2-3, with TRBD2 matching over 10 bases. Trimming removed 5 bases from V and 3 bases from J; junction bases left unmatched: 2. Germline V gene lookup returns CDR1 LNHDA and CDR2 SQIVND (reference sequence). The CDR3 contains 14 residues. The CDR3: CASSGLAETDTQYF. The CDR3 region has the DNA TGTGCCAGTAGTGGACTAGCGGAGACAGATACGCAGTATTTT. Filled out from reference TRBV19 and TRBJ2-3, the complete variable domain reads DGGITQSPKYLFRKEGQNVTLSCEQNLNHDAMYWYRQDPGQGLRLIYYSQIVNDFQKGDIAEGYSVSREKKESFPLTVTSAQKNPTAFYLCASSGLAETDTQYFGPGTRLTVL.

The J gene is TRBJ2-7, the V gene TRBV6-2 or TRBV6-3; no reliable D call. V was cut by 0 bases and J by 6 bases, with 9 bases left in between. The CDR3 is made up of 13 amino acids. Per the germline V gene, CDR1 is MNHEY and CDR2 is SVGEGT. The CDR3 loop reads CASSYSRSGEQYF. CDR3 in DNA: TGTGCCAGCAGTTACTCTCGTTCGGGCGAGCAGTACTTC.

The genes are TRBV7-9 and TRBJ2-7, with D unclear. This CDR3 contains 13 residues. CDR1 is SEHNR and CDR2 is FQNEAQ in the germline V gene (reference sequence). V lost 0 bases to trimming and J lost 5 bases, with 8 bases between them. CDR3 sequence reads: CASSLAFRDEQYF. For the CDR3, the DNA is TGTGCCAGCAGCTTAGCGTTCCGGGACGAGCAGTACTTC.

The gene calls are TRBV29-1 and TRBJ2-2, with 11 bases lining up with TRBD2. With V trimmed by 6 bases and J by 5 bases, 5 bases remained unmatched. CDR3 length equals 14 residues. Looked up from germline, CDR1 is SQVTM and CDR2 is ANQGSEA. Here the CDR3 DNA reads TGCAGCGTGGCTATAGCGGGAGGGACCGGGGAGCTGTTTTTT. Its protein product is CSVAIAGGTGELFF.

In this sample, this clone turned up once. The chain joins TRBV24-1 to TRBJ2-7, with TRBD2 as a possible D gene (5 bases). CDR1 is KGHDR and CDR2 is SFDVKD in the germline V gene. The V end was cut by 5 bases, the J end by 2 bases, with 15 bases between. The CDR3 loop spans 15 amino acids. CDR3 protein: CATSGGLAAPYEQYF. DNA for the CDR3: TGTGCCACCAGTGGTGGGCTAGCAGCCCCCTACGAGCAGTACTTC.